The 30 T cell receptor beta chains below all came from one sample that was sequenced in a study of T cell responses to AZD1222 COVID-19 vaccine. Sequencing was performed with immunoSEQ multiplex PCR; in TCRdb, only in-frame clones are kept and a portion is missing. The sample lists more than 110,000 clones, around 90% occurring once. Sample: peripheral blood, taken on day 0 of AZD1222 vaccination. These receptors all stem from an adult in good health.

The chain recombines TRBV19 with TRBJ2-7; no firm D call. Trimming shortened V by 3 bases and J by 6 bases, and 12 bases separated the two germline ends. Germline V gene sequence: CDR1 LNHDA, CDR2 SQIVND (reference sequence). The CDR3 sequence is 13 residues long. For the CDR3, the DNA is TGTGCCAGTAGTATCGGTCCGGCTCCCGAGCAGTACTTC. This sequence encodes CASSIGPAPEQYF.

The chain joins TRBV10-2 to TRBJ2-3; D is uncertain. CDR3 length equals 12 residues. V lost 3 bases to trimming and J lost 1 base, with 2 bases between them. Germline CDR1 reads WSHSY; CDR2 reads SAAADI. The CDR3 region has the DNA TGCGCCAGCAGTGAAGGCACAGATACGCAGTATTTT. Protein sequence: CASSEGTDTQYF.

This sequence joins TRBV10-2 and TRBJ2-7; 12 bases agree with TRBD2. CDR3 length: 15 residues. The V gene end was trimmed by 6 bases and the J gene end by 4 bases; junction bases not matched to a gene: 7. Germline CDR1 and CDR2: WSHSY and SAAADI. CDR3 amino acids: CASRGRTSGVYEQYF. The CDR3 region has the DNA TGCGCCAGCAGAGGCCGGACTAGCGGGGTATACGAGCAGTACTTC.

The rearrangement links TRBV7-2 to TRBJ1-1; possibly TRBD1 for D (6 bases). The CDR3 is 15 amino acids. Trimming stripped 4 bases from V and 3 bases from J, with 15 bases between. Per the germline V gene, CDR1 is SGHTA and CDR2 is FQGNSA. CDR3 nucleotides: TGTGCCAGCAGCTCTTGGGGGGCAGGGGACACTGAAGCTTTCTTT. This translates into CASSSWGAGDTEAFF.

V gene TRBV14 combines with J gene TRBJ2-3; D possibly corresponds to TRBD2 (6 bases). CDR3 length: 15 amino acids. V lost 5 bases and J 2 bases, leaving 14 bases between the germline ends. Germline CDR1 is SGHDN and CDR2 is FVKESK. The chain's CDR3 is CASSTGARVTDTQYF. The CDR3 nucleotides are TGTGCCAGCAGCACGGGAGCGAGGGTCACAGATACGCAGTATTTT.

The chain uses TRBV7-3 and TRBJ1-2, with D tentatively TRBD1 (6 bases). Trimming removed 4 bases at V and 8 bases at J, with 17 bases between. Per germline, CDR1 SGHTA and CDR2 FQGTGA. CDR3 length: 14 amino acids. The CDR3 DNA sequence: TGTGCCAGCAGCTCTGGGACATCACCCGGGGGCTACACCTTC. It codes for CASSSGTSPGGYTF.

This chain connects TRBV5-1 to TRBJ2-5; 9 bases agree with TRBD2. Germline V gene lookup returns CDR1 SGHRS and CDR2 YFSETQ. Unmatched junction bases numbered 2, after V lost 3 bases and J lost 2 bases. The CDR3 has 14 amino acids. This CDR3 reads CASSYLAGQETQYF. The CDR3 DNA reads as TGCGCCAGCAGCTACCTAGCGGGACAAGAGACCCAGTACTTC.

This sequence joins TRBV9 and TRBJ2-3, with D perhaps matching TRBD2 (7 bases). CDR1 is SGDLS, CDR2 YYNGEE, per germline. This CDR3 spans 18 amino acids. The V end was cut by 2 bases, the J end by 3 bases, with 22 bases between. Here the CDR3 DNA reads TGTGCCAGCAGCGTCGACGCGGGGGCGGGAGAAAGGACAGATACGCAGTATTTT. This codes for CASSVDAGAGERTDTQYF.

The chain links TRBV2 to TRBJ2-1, with 14 positions matching TRBD2. This CDR3 contains 14 residues. The V and J ends lost 6 bases and 9 bases, in that order; junction bases with no gene match: 4. Germline loops: CDR1 SNHLY, CDR2 FYNNEI. For the CDR3, the DNA is TGTGCCAGCAGAGCCGGACTAGCGGGAGGTGAGCAGTTCTTC. It specifies CASRAGLAGGEQFF.

V and J are TRBV2 and TRBJ2-7; 7 bases match TRBD2. CDR1 and CDR2 from the germline V gene are SNHLY and FYNNEI. V lost 8 bases and J lost 1; bases outside the gene matches: 5. The CDR3 has 13 residues. The CDR3, as DNA: TGTGCCAGCCTTAGCGGGTGGTCCTACGAGCAGTACTTC. This sequence encodes CASLSGWSYEQYF. Filled out from reference TRBV2 and TRBJ2-7, the complete variable domain reads EPEVTQTPSHQVTQMGQEVILRCVPISNHLYFYWYRQILGQKVEFLVSFYNNEISEKSEIFDDQFSVERPDGSNFTLKIRSTKLEDSAMYFCASLSGWSYEQYFGPGTRLTVT.

The gene calls are TRBV5-4 and TRBJ2-7; D gene unclear. Trimming cost V 0 bases and J 5 bases, with 9 bases left between them. Germline V CDR1 and CDR2: SGHNT, YYREEE (reference sequence). This CDR3 is built from 13 residues. CDR3 DNA: TGTGCCAGCAGCTTGGTACAGCCGCACGAGCAGTACTTC. Its translation is CASSLVQPHEQYF.

V usage is TRBV18 and J usage is TRBJ2-7; a weak D match, TRBD1 (6 bases). The CDR3 runs 15 residues. V was cut by 3 bases and J by 2 bases, with 14 bases left in between. Germline-derived CDR1 and CDR2 are KGHSH and LQKENI. The CDR3 bases are TGTGCCAGCTCACCCCTCAGGGGACCTGCCTACGAGCAGTACTTC. Amino acids: CASSPLRGPAYEQYF.

This rearrangement joins TRBV6-4 to TRBJ1-5, with 8 bases lining up with TRBD1. Looked up from germline, CDR1 is MRHNA and CDR2 is SNTAGT. The V gene end was trimmed by 10 bases and the J gene end by 0 bases; junction bases not matched to a gene: 23. CDR3 length: 20 amino acids. The CDR3 reads CATEKEGLRTGNGSNQPQHF. DNA for the CDR3: TGTGCCACCGAAAAGGAGGGCCTTAGGACAGGGAATGGTAGCAATCAGCCCCAGCATTTT.

V gene TRBV28 combines with J gene TRBJ1-5; possibly TRBD1 for D (6 bases). Germline loops: CDR1 MDHEN, CDR2 SYDVKM. The CDR3 totals 13 residues. V lost 10 bases and J lost 5, with 15 bases in between. CDR3 sequence: CATESGADQPQHF. For the CDR3, the DNA is TGTGCCACCGAATCAGGGGCTGATCAGCCCCAGCATTTT.

The rearrangement uses TRBV10-2 and TRBJ2-7, with D perhaps TRBD1 (6 bases). Germline CDR1 reads WSHSY; CDR2 reads SAAADI. Trimming cost V 7 bases and J 10 bases, with 11 bases left between them. The CDR3 contains 10 residues. This chain's CDR3 is CASTDSLQYF. The CDR3 nucleotides are TGCGCCAGCACGGACAGTCTCCAGTACTTC.

This clone was recorded only once. The rearrangement uses TRBV19 and TRBJ2-2; TRBD1 agrees at 8 bases. The junction had 7 bases not matched to a gene; V was cut back by 7 bases and J by 3 bases. Germline CDR1 reads LNHDA; CDR2 reads SQIVND (reference sequence). The CDR3 consists of 15 residues. CDR3 sequence: CASTTLDRDTGELFF. The DNA for the CDR3 is TGTGCCAGTACTACCCTGGACAGGGACACCGGGGAGCTGTTTTTT.

This chain uses TRBV10-3 with TRBJ1-5; 8 bases line up with TRBD1. The length of the CDR3 is 14 residues. Germline CDR1 ENHRY, CDR2 SYGVKD. V trimming: 2 bases; J trimming: 4 bases; junction bases outside the gene matches: 1. The CDR3 region has the DNA TGTGCCATCAGTGAGGGACAGGGTAATCAGCCCCAGCATTTT. This gives the protein CAISEGQGNQPQHF.

Only a few counts were recorded for this clone. The chain carries TRBV29-1 and TRBJ2-1; D remains unclear. Trimming took off 5 bases at V and 8 bases at J, with 7 bases between the two ends. The CDR3 loop spans 10 amino acids. The germline V gene has CDR1 SQVTM and CDR2 ANQGSEA. The CDR3 reads CSVQDYEQFF. For the CDR3, the DNA is TGCAGCGTTCAGGATTATGAGCAGTTCTTC.

The J gene is TRBJ2-7, the V gene TRBV19; the D is unclear. From germline, CDR1 is LNHDA and CDR2 SQIVND (reference sequence). The V and J ends lost 6 bases and 2 bases respectively, with 17 bases between them. The length of the CDR3 is 15 residues. DNA for the CDR3: TGTGCCAGTAGAGTTAGAGCCGTTTTGACCTACGAGCAGTACTTC. Amino acids: CASRVRAVLTYEQYF.

The chain has TRBV30 and TRBJ1-5; 7 positions agree with TRBD1. The CDR3 covers 17 residues. Germline loops: CDR1 GTSNPN, CDR2 SVGIG (reference sequence). The V gene end was trimmed by 4 bases and the J gene end by 0 bases; junction bases not matched to a gene: 12. CDR3 bases: TGTGCCTGGAATGCGAAGACAGGGACCCTTAGCAATCAGCCCCAGCATTTT. Its translation is CAWNAKTGTLSNQPQHF.

The chain couples TRBV4-1 to TRBJ2-6, with 11 bases aligning to TRBD2. V lost 5 bases and J lost 0; bases outside the gene matches: 3. CDR3 length equals 17 residues. Germline V gene lookup returns CDR1 MGHRA and CDR2 YSYEKL. DNA of the CDR3: TGCGCCAGCAGCGATCTAGCGGGAGGCTCTGGGGCCAACGTCCTGACTTTC. Its protein product is CASSDLAGGSGANVLTF.

CDR3 in DNA: TGTGCCAGCAGCGCCGGATATCAGCCCCAGCATTTT. Its translation: CASSAGYQPQHF. The chain carries TRBV7-2 and TRBJ1-5; D unresolved. CDR3 length: 12 residues. Looked up from germline, CDR1 is SGHTA and CDR2 is FQGNSA. Trimming pared 5 bases from V and 5 bases from J, leaving 7 bases between.

This chain joins TRBV6-2 or TRBV6-3 and TRBJ1-4, with D uncertain. The ends were cut back, 3 bases at V and 0 bases at J, with 20 bases in the middle. This CDR3 has 19 amino acids. The germline V gene encodes CDR1 MNHEY and CDR2 SVGEGT. As DNA, the CDR3 is TGTGCCAGCAGTTATGAATTGAGCAGAGACCTCGCAACTAATGAAAAACTGTTTTTT. This translates into CASSYELSRDLATNEKLFF.

V is TRBV27 and J is TRBJ2-1, with TRBD2 matching over 8 bases. Germline-derived CDR1 and CDR2 are MNHEY and SMNVEV (reference sequence). The CDR3 is made up of 17 amino acids. With 3 bases clipped from V and 9 bases from J, the junction kept 16 bases outside the gene matches. In nucleotides, the CDR3 is TGTGCCAGCAGTTTGGGCCCGAGCGGGAGTGGCTTAGGTGAGCAGTTCTTC. It yields the protein CASSLGPSGSGLGEQFF.

V usage is TRBV7-2 and J usage is TRBJ1-1; perhaps TRBD1 as D (5 bases). With 4 bases removed from V and 1 base from J, the gap between germline ends came to 16 bases. CDR1 SGHTA and CDR2 FQGNSA come from the germline V gene. This CDR3 is 16 amino acids long. The CDR3 nucleotides read TGTGCCAGCAGCTCCCTGGAGGGGTGGGCGAACACTGAAGCTTTCTTT. Its protein product is CASSSLEGWANTEAFF. Variable domain in full (rest from reference TRBV7-2 and TRBJ1-1): GAGVSQSPSNKVTEKGKDVELRCDPISGHTALYWYRQSLGQGLEFLIYFQGNSAPDKSGLPSDRFSAERTGGSVSTLTIQRTQQEDSAVYLCASSSLEGWANTEAFFGQGTRLTVV.

The V and J genes are TRBV5-4 and TRBJ2-3; 7 bases agree with TRBD2. The CDR3 is made up of 15 amino acids. Germline CDR1 reads SGHNT; CDR2 reads YYREEE (reference sequence). With 1 base clipped from V and 6 bases from J, the junction kept 8 bases outside the gene matches. In nucleotides, the CDR3 is TGTGCCAGCAGCTTGCGGCTCGGCGGGAGTGATACGCAGTATTTT. Protein: CASSLRLGGSDTQYF. Variable domain in full (rest from reference TRBV5-4 and TRBJ2-3): ETGVTQSPTHLIKTRGQQVTLRCSSQSGHNTVSWYQQALGQGPQFIFQYYREEENGRGNFPPRFSGLQFPNYSSELNVNALELDDSALYLCASSLRLGGSDTQYFGPGTRLTVL.

The rearrangement uses TRBV28 and TRBJ1-2, with D maybe TRBD1 (5 bases). The germline gives CDR1 MDHEN, CDR2 SYDVKM. The CDR3 has 17 amino acids. Trimming pared 5 bases from V and 6 bases from J, leaving 25 bases between. This chain's CDR3 is CASSPTTRGAGRNGYTF. CDR3 nucleotide sequence: TGTGCCAGCAGTCCGACGACTCGCGGGGCAGGTAGAAATGGCTACACCTTC.

The V and J genes are TRBV6-2 or TRBV6-3 and TRBJ2-3; D is perhaps TRBD1 (5 bases). Germline V gene sequence: CDR1 MNHEY, CDR2 SVGEGT. This CDR3 contains 13 residues. Trimming pared 4 bases from V and 14 bases from J, leaving 19 bases between. The DNA of the CDR3 is TGTGCCAGCAGTTCTTACCCTGGTGAAAGGGGGTATTTT. Translation: CASSSYPGERGYF.

V is TRBV19 and J is TRBJ1-5; no reliable D call. Germline V lookup: CDR1 LNHDA, CDR2 SQIVND (reference sequence). CDR3 size: 17 residues. The V and J ends lost 3 bases and 0 bases respectively, with 15 bases between them. The CDR3 coding sequence is TGTGCCAGTAGTATCGCCTCCGTGGCGTATAGCAATCAGCCCCAGCATTTT. Its translation: CASSIASVAYSNQPQHF.

The V call is TRBV7-3, the J call TRBJ1-1, with unresolved D. The CDR3 is made up of 16 amino acids. The V end was cut by 5 bases, the J end by 5 bases, with 21 bases between. Germline loops: CDR1 SGHTA, CDR2 FQGTGA. The CDR3 DNA sequence: TGTGCCAGCAGCCCCGTTGCGACGAAATCGGGGACTGAAGCTTTCTTT. This translates into CASSPVATKSGTEAFF. Combining the CDR3 with reference TRBV7-3 and TRBJ1-1 gives the whole variable domain GAGVSQTPSNKVTEKGKYVELRCDPISGHTALYWYRQSLGQGPEFLIYFQGTGAADDSGLPNDRFFAVRPEGSVSTLKIQRTERGDSAVYLCASSPVATKSGTEAFFGQGTRLTVV.